This T cell receptor (beta chain) came from a study of radiation and T cells in renal cell carcinoma. Study summary: Nephrectomy followed 15 Gy stereotactic body radiation by 4 weeks.

From germline, CDR1 is SGHNT and CDR2 YYREEE (reference sequence). CDR3 length: 14 residues. Trimming pared 0 bases from V and 4 bases from J, leaving 10 bases between. Sample time point: blood 2 weeks post-SBRT. Treatment defined: 15 Gy SBRT to primary tumor, nephrectomy 4 weeks later. After SBRT, blood was collected at 2 and 4 weeks, plus baseline. The tumor was a clear cell renal cell carcinoma. Findings and limits, study-wide: In blood, top tumor clones expanded by 2 weeks, shrinking by 4.

This clone was seen just once. The antigen is not known. Libraries were prepared by immunoSEQ multiplex PCR; TCRdb keeps only in-frame clonotypes and omits some of them. This sample has roughly 130,000 clones; 88% occur once, and the top ten carry approximately 5.8%. This clonotype originated in a woman aged 70-85 years with renal cell carcinoma. Sequencing was performed on blood, taken from a patient whose treatment included radiotherapy and nephrectomy. The gene calls are TRBV5-4 and TRBJ1-1; TRBD1 is a possible D gene (6 bases). In nucleotides, the CDR3 is TGTGCCAGCAGCTTGGGCGGGGGCAGCACTGAAGCTTTCTTT. Translating it yields CASSLGGGSTEAFF.